The 14 T cell receptor beta chains below come from one sample, sequenced in a study of metastatic and nonmetastatic thyroid tumors. Using MiXCR, TCRdb reanalyzed the PCR reads. Of approximately 37,000 clones in the sample, approximately 16% are singletons; the top ten hold 3% to 4%. All patients reached thyroid surgery having received no treatment beforehand. Sequencing used blood. The receptors stem from a female donor with papillary thyroid cancer or a benign thyroid nodule (not recorded which). Some clones in this sample may be carry-over from other donors' samples.

This clone has ten or more counts. The chain links TRBV6-1 to TRBJ2-2; weak D call: TRBD1 (6 bases). The CDR3 consists of 14 residues. Germline V gene lookup returns CDR1 MNHNS and CDR2 SASEGT. Trimming cost V 5 bases and J 0 bases, with 7 bases left between them. The chain's CDR3 is CASSWDTNTGELFF. The CDR3 coding sequence is TGTGCCAGCAGTTGGGACACGAACACCGGGGAGCTGTTTTTT.

The sample holds many counts of this clone. CDR3 amino acids: CASSQVGYEQYF. CDR3 nucleotides: TGTGCCAGCAGCCAGGTGGGCTACGAGCAGTACTTC. The V and J genes are TRBV3-1 and TRBJ2-7, with D unresolved. Trimming took 3 bases from V and 3 from J, leaving 6 bases between them. The V gene's germline CDR1 is LGHDT and CDR2 YNNKEL (reference sequence). The CDR3 covers 12 residues.

This clone was detected many times. The CDR3 region is CASSPADNSPLHF. In nucleotides, the CDR3 is TGTGCCAGCAGCCCCGCCGATAATTCACCCCTCCACTTT. J is TRBJ1-6 and V is TRBV3-1; D gene unclear. CDR3 length equals 13 residues. V was clipped by 4 bases and J by 5 bases, with 6 bases between them. Germline assignment: CDR1 LGHDT and CDR2 YNNKEL (reference sequence).

This clone is medium-sized within its sample. In nucleotides, the CDR3 is TGTGCCAGCAGTGACAAGGGGTCCTATAATTCACCCCTCCACTTT. This gives the protein CASSDKGSYNSPLHF. This chain links TRBV6-1 with TRBJ1-6, with a possible D match to TRBD1 (5 bases). Germline V lookup: CDR1 MNHNS, CDR2 SASEGT. Trimming removed 3 bases at V and 1 base at J, with 7 bases between. The CDR3 totals 15 residues.

This clone was counted many times. The rearrangement uses TRBV5-8 and TRBJ2-1, with 7 bases identical to TRBD1. Trimming cost V 2 bases and J 2 bases; bases outside gene matches: 7. This CDR3 has 16 residues. Germline CDR1 reads SGHTS; CDR2 reads YDEGEE. This CDR3 reads CASSFTRTGAYNEQFF. The CDR3 nucleotides read TGTGCCAGCAGCTTTACTCGGACAGGCGCCTACAATGAGCAGTTCTTC.

This clone was detected many times. The chain recombines TRBV20-1 with TRBJ2-7; D gene unclear. This CDR3 comprises 11 residues. CDR1 is DFQATT, CDR2 SNEGSKA, per germline (reference sequence). Trimming left V 6 bases short and J 3 bases short, with 9 bases between. In nucleotides, the CDR3 is TGCAGTGCGGCGGATCTCTACGAGCAGTACTTC. Protein: CSAADLYEQYF.

A remark on this clone: At one boundary the junction diverges from the germline segment, which might be a read error. V usage is TRBV5-1 and J usage is TRBJ2-7, with 7 bases aligning to TRBD1. CDR1 SGHRS and CDR2 YFSETQ come from the germline V gene. The CDR3 runs 15 residues. This chain's CDR3 is CASTATGTVSYDQYF. CDR3 sequence (DNA): TGCGCCAGCACGGCCACCGGGACAGTCTCCTACGATCAGTACTTC. Supplemented by reference TRBV5-1 and TRBJ2-7, the full variable domain reads KAGVTQTPRYLIKTRGQQVTLSCSPISGHRSVSWYQQTPGQGLQFLFEYFSETQRNKGNFPGRFSGRQFSNSRSEMNVSTLELGDSALYLCASTATGTVSYDQYFGPGTRLTVT.

This sequence joins TRBV4-1 and TRBJ2-1; 13 bases map to TRBD2. The V and J ends lost 8 bases and 13 bases, in that order; junction bases with no gene match: 14. CDR1 is MGHRA, CDR2 YSYEKL, per germline. The CDR3 extends over 15 amino acids. The CDR3 reads CASSPGLAGNNYQFF. As DNA, the CDR3 is TGCGCCAGCTCACCGGGACTAGCGGGAAACAATTATCAGTTCTTC.

This clone showed up many times. A much larger clone lies one base from this, so it may be a read error. The chain employs TRBV7-9 and TRBJ2-7; D unresolved. Per germline, CDR1 SEHNR and CDR2 FQNEAQ (reference sequence). The V end lost 0 bases, the J end lost 0 bases, and 6 bases lay between the germline ends. CDR3 length equals 14 residues. As DNA, the CDR3 is TGTGCCAGCAGCTTAGCCTCTAGCTCCTACGAGCAGTACTTC. Residues: CASSLASSSYEQYF.

This clone was counted at least ten times. V is TRBV30 and J is TRBJ1-2; no definite D call. Germline loops: CDR1 GTSNPN, CDR2 SVGIG (reference sequence). The CDR3 extends over 13 amino acids. Deletions cut 1 base from V and 4 bases from J, with 10 bases between. CDR3 amino acids: CAWSDVDIYGYTF. CDR3 bases: TGTGCCTGGAGTGACGTTGACATCTATGGCTACACCTTC.

This clone has just a few counts. This sequence joins TRBV28 and TRBJ1-3, with unresolved D. Trimming removed 8 bases from V and 3 bases from J, with 8 bases in between. Germline assignment: CDR1 MDHEN and CDR2 SYDVKM. The CDR3 spans 12 residues. For the CDR3, the DNA is TGTGCCAGCTCCGTCCGTGGAAACACCATATATTTT. This sequence encodes CASSVRGNTIYF.

This clone appeared many times. The rearrangement links TRBV20-1 to TRBJ1-2; 11 nucleotides match TRBD1. V shed 3 bases and J 8 bases; nucleotides not matched to a gene: 11. Germline CDR1 is DFQATT and CDR2 is SNEGSKA (reference sequence). This CDR3 comprises 15 residues. Here the CDR3 DNA reads TGCAGTGCTAGCGACTACGGACAGGGGGCGGGAGGCTACACCTTC. Residues: CSASDYGQGAGGYTF.

This clone was picked up many times. V usage is TRBV30 and J usage is TRBJ1-1; D is possibly TRBD1 (6 bases). The CDR3 spans 15 residues. The ends were cut back, 0 bases at V and 2 bases at J, with 13 bases in the middle. Germline CDR1 GTSNPN, CDR2 SVGIG (reference sequence). As DNA, the CDR3 is TGTGCCTGGAGTGTTGGTGACAGGAGAAACACTGAAGCTTTCTTT. This encodes CAWSVGDRRNTEAFF. The variable domain in full, completed from reference TRBV30 and TRBJ1-1, reads SQTIHQWPATLVQPVGSPLSLECTVEGTSNPNLYWYRQAAGRGLQLLFYSVGIGQISSEVPQNLSASRPQDRQFILSSKKLLLSDSGFYLCAWSVGDRRNTEAFFGQGTRLTVV.

Within the sample, this clone is medium-sized. The chain is built from TRBV5-8 and TRBJ1-3; D unresolved. With 1 base removed from V and 2 bases from J, the gap between germline ends came to 13 bases. The V gene's germline CDR1 is SGHTS and CDR2 YDEGEE. This CDR3 is 16 amino acids long. CDR3 bases: TGTGCCAGCAGCTTGTTAATCGTGGGGACTGGAAACACCATATATTTT. It specifies CASSLLIVGTGNTIYF.